This T cell receptor (beta chain) derives from a study of shared clonotypes between healthy human individuals. J gave up 6 bases and V 4 bases, and 10 bases lay outside the gene matches. CDR1 and CDR2 (germline): SGHRS, YFSETQ. CDR3 length: 16 amino acids. The table came from immunoSEQ multiplex PCR; TCRdb's copy has only in-frame clones and leaves some out. Of fewer than 2.5 million clones listed, 93% were seen once; the top ten hold 0.36%. The TCR was taken from a man in his late teens or twenties in good health. Some clones in this sample may be carry-over from other donors' samples. The sequencing sample was made of naive CD4+ T cells from PBMCs. Indicated subset: CD45RA+ positively selected. The chain employs TRBV5-1 and TRBJ2-3; 11 bases are shared with TRBD1. The CDR3 loop is CASSLRTGGNTDTQYF. In DNA, the CDR3 is TGCGCCAGCAGCCTGCGGACAGGGGGCAATACGGATACGCAGTATTTT.